This TCR beta chain was recorded in a study of response to subunit inactivated influenza vaccine. TCRdb reanalysed the RT-PCR reads using MiXCR and keeps one entry per CDR3 protein. The data hold around 850,000 distinct CDR3 sequences, with about 18% observed a single time. Notes on this clonotype: Its specificity is not known.

Study-wide results and limits: T cells newly recruited by each seasonal influenza vaccination are few, the authors suggested.

V was trimmed by 2 bases and J by 0 bases, leaving 7 bases between them. The germline gives CDR1 SQVTM, CDR2 ANQGSEA. The CDR3 runs 13 residues. The gene calls are TRBV29-1 and TRBJ1-1; no definite D call. This TCR was sampled from a man aged 50-59 years who received an inactivated influenza vaccine. The sample in question was PBMCs from blood, obtained about 5 days after vaccination. The CDR3, as DNA: TGCAGCGTTGAAACTGGGATGAACACTGAAGCTTTCTTT. Residues: CSVETGMNTEAFF.